This entry concerns a single T cell receptor beta chain. Its antigen remains unidentified. The sample is drawn from a study of shared clonotypes between healthy human individuals. Study information: With ages of 18 to 49, the donors were two women and a few men. Study outcomes and limitations: Genetic and exposure-history diversity was limited by the small donor number. Several donors had 5% to 6.5% of their naive CD4 clonotypes in common.

The table came from immunoSEQ multiplex PCR; TCRdb's copy has only in-frame clones and leaves some out. The sample lists hundreds of thousands of clones; 90% to 96% were seen once. This CDR3 is built from 14 residues. With 1 base clipped from V and 7 bases from J, the junction kept 7 bases outside the gene matches. Germline CDR1 reads LGHNA; CDR2 reads YSLEER. The sample was naive CD4+ T cells sorted from blood. Subset in this sample: CD45RA+ positively selected. The chain couples TRBV4-3 to TRBJ2-7; 7 nucleotides align to TRBD2. The clonotype comes from a woman aged 25 to 45 in good health. The DNA of the CDR3 is TGCGCCAGCAGCCAAGTTTCAGCAGCGGGAGAGCAGTACTTC. It translates to CASSQVSAAGEQYF.